These T cell receptor beta chains were read from a single sample in a study of blood T cell repertoires in COVID-19. Only in-frame clones appear in the TCRdb table, and some are missing; sequencing was by immunoSEQ multiplex PCR. The table lists fewer than 150,000 clones, roughly 85% of them singletons. The sample was peripheral blood. Receptor source: a man aged 45-60 years with acute or convalescent COVID-19. Each CDR3 is given with its conserved first and last residue. D genes are given only for firm matches. For some rows the clone size is stated as once, few or many, or as a class when expanded; others skip it.

size: -
J: TRBJ2-1
V: TRBV28
D: TRBD1
CDR3: CASSQDRVPSNEQFF
DNA: TGTGCCAGCAGCCAAGACAGGGTGCCCTCCAATGAGCAGTTCTTC

size: -
J: TRBJ1-1
V: TRBV5-1
D: -
CDR3: CASSLGGLNTEAFF
DNA: TGCGCCAGCAGCTTGGGAGGATTGAACACTGAAGCTTTCTTT

size: -
J: TRBJ1-4
V: TRBV5-6
D: -
CDR3: CASSLSGVSGEKLFF
DNA: TGTGCCAGCAGCTTGTCGGGGGTGAGCGGCGAAAAACTGTTTTTT

size: few
J: TRBJ1-2
V: TRBV6-1
D: TRBD1
CDR3: CASSETGQVYGYTF
DNA: TGTGCCAGCAGTGAAACGGGACAGGTCTATGGCTACACCTTC

size: -
J: TRBJ2-3
V: TRBV7-7
D: -
CDR3: CASSLDGGPGDTQYF
DNA: TGTGCTAGCAGCTTAGACGGCGGCCCGGGAGATACGCAGTATTTT

size: -
J: TRBJ2-1
V: TRBV10-3
D: TRBD2
CDR3: CAIKTSGSVWEQFF
DNA: TGTGCCATCAAGACTAGCGGGAGTGTCTGGGAGCAGTTCTTC

size: once
J: TRBJ1-6
V: TRBV5-1
D: -
CDR3: CASSRTGENSPLHF
DNA: TGCGCCAGCTCCCGGACGGGAGAGAATTCACCCCTCCACTTT

size: -
J: TRBJ1-4
V: TRBV9
D: -
CDR3: CASSPHGGVSGEKLFF
DNA: TGTGCCAGCAGCCCGCACGGGGGGGTATCAGGTGAAAAACTGTTTTTT

size: -
J: TRBJ1-4
V: TRBV14
D: TRBD1
CDR3: CASSLNRGGSTNEKLFF
DNA: TGTGCCAGCAGCCTAAACAGGGGAGGATCGACTAATGAAAAACTGTTTTTT

size: -
J: TRBJ2-2
V: TRBV5-6
D: -
CDR3: CASSSYRSTGELFF
DNA: TGTGCCAGCAGCTCATACAGGAGCACCGGGGAGCTGTTTTTT

size: -
J: TRBJ2-1
V: TRBV5-4
D: -
CDR3: CASSTGHGEQFF
DNA: TGTGCCAGCAGCACCGGACATGGTGAGCAGTTCTTC

size: -
J: TRBJ2-7
V: TRBV5-4
D: TRBD1
CDR3: CASSPPWTGNSYEQYF
DNA: TGTGCCAGCAGCCCCCCTTGGACAGGAAACTCCTACGAGCAGTACTTC

size: -
J: TRBJ1-1
V: TRBV18
D: -
CDR3: CASSPGGRSTEAFF
DNA: TGTGCCAGCTCACCAGGAGGACGGAGCACTGAAGCTTTCTTT

size: -
J: TRBJ2-7
V: TRBV27
D: TRBD2
CDR3: CASTPAGLAYEQYF
DNA: TGTGCCAGTACCCCTGCGGGACTAGCTTACGAGCAGTACTTC

size: few
J: TRBJ1-2
V: TRBV4-2
D: -
CDR3: CASSQDGGGLPGYTF
DNA: TGTGCCAGCAGCCAAGATGGCGGGGGGCTGCCTGGCTACACCTTC

size: -
J: TRBJ2-3
V: TRBV11-3
D: TRBD2
CDR3: CASSTLADPTDTQYF
DNA: TGTGCCAGCAGCACACTAGCGGACCCCACAGATACGCAGTATTTT

size: -
J: TRBJ2-7
V: TRBV19
D: -
CDR3: CASSIDHKAGEQYF
DNA: TGTGCCAGTAGTATAGATCACAAGGCGGGCGAGCAGTACTTC

size: -
J: TRBJ2-7
V: TRBV10-3
D: TRBD1
CDR3: CAISVTGTGNSYEQYF
DNA: TGTGCCATCAGTGTTACCGGGACAGGGAATTCCTACGAGCAGTACTTC

size: -
J: TRBJ2-2
V: TRBV7-9
D: TRBD1
CDR3: CASSLVRGPGELFF
DNA: TGTGCCAGCAGCTTAGTCAGGGGGCCCGGGGAGCTGTTTTTT

size: -
J: TRBJ2-6
V: TRBV3-1/TRBV3-2
D: -
CDR3: CASSQAGEGRSSGANVLTF
DNA: TGTGCCAGCAGCCAAGCGGGAGAGGGCAGAAGCTCTGGGGCCAACGTCCTGACTTTC

size: -
J: TRBJ2-3
V: TRBV3-1/TRBV3-2
D: -
CDR3: CASSQGGTVAQYF
DNA: TGTGCCAGCAGCCAGGGCGGGACAGTGGCACAGTATTTT

size: -
J: TRBJ1-5
V: TRBV19
D: TRBD1
CDR3: CASTPASTGSNQPQHF
DNA: TGTGCCAGTACACCCGCCTCGACAGGGAGCAATCAGCCCCAGCATTTT

size: -
J: TRBJ2-1
V: TRBV12-3/TRBV12-4
D: -
CDR3: CASRREWVQFF
DNA: TGTGCCAGCAGACGGGAGTGGGTACAGTTCTTC

size: -
J: TRBJ1-1
V: TRBV19
D: -
CDR3: CASSIGVTEAFF
DNA: TGTGCCAGTAGTATAGGAGTAACCGAAGCTTTCTTT

size: -
J: TRBJ2-3
V: TRBV19
D: -
CDR3: CASRVAASTDTQYF
DNA: TGTGCCAGTAGAGTAGCGGCTAGCACAGATACGCAGTATTTT

size: -
J: TRBJ1-3
V: TRBV18
D: -
CDR3: CASSRLGLGASGNTIYF
DNA: TGTGCCAGCTCACGTCTCGGGCTGGGGGCCTCTGGAAACACCATATATTTT

size: -
J: TRBJ2-7
V: TRBV5-1
D: -
CDR3: CASSTAGDPYEQYF
DNA: TGCGCCAGCAGCACTGCAGGGGATCCCTACGAGCAGTACTTC

size: -
J: TRBJ2-1
V: TRBV3-1/TRBV3-2
D: -
CDR3: CASSQGAAYNEQFF
DNA: TGTGCCAGCAGCCAGGGCGCAGCCTACAATGAGCAGTTCTTC

size: -
J: TRBJ2-7
V: TRBV5-1
D: -
CDR3: CASSLDRDSYEQYF
DNA: TGCGCCAGCAGCTTGGATCGGGACTCCTACGAGCAGTACTTC

size: -
J: TRBJ1-2
V: TRBV5-6
D: TRBD1
CDR3: CASSPGTGGGYTF
DNA: TGTGCCAGCAGCCCCGGGACAGGGGGCGGCTACACCTTC

size: -
J: TRBJ1-5
V: TRBV4-1
D: -
CDR3: CASSQEPRAGRGNQPQHF
DNA: TGCGCCAGCAGCCAAGAGCCTCGAGCAGGGCGAGGCAATCAGCCCCAGCATTTT

size: -
J: TRBJ1-2
V: TRBV27
D: -
CDR3: CASRKTAFDYGYTF
DNA: TGTGCCAGCAGAAAGACAGCATTTGACTATGGCTACACCTTC

size: -
J: TRBJ2-1
V: TRBV18
D: -
CDR3: CASSPRQGLYNEQFF
DNA: TGTGCCAGCTCACCGAGACAGGGACTTTACAATGAGCAGTTCTTC

size: -
J: TRBJ1-4
V: TRBV6-5
D: TRBD1
CDR3: CASSYYPGQGDEKLFF
DNA: TGTGCCAGCAGTTACTACCCGGGACAGGGGGATGAAAAACTGTTTTTT

size: -
J: TRBJ2-3
V: TRBV27
D: -
CDR3: CASSYQGQPGDTQYF
DNA: TGTGCCAGCAGCTACCAGGGCCAACCAGGGGATACGCAGTATTTT

size: few
J: TRBJ2-5
V: TRBV2
D: -
CDR3: CASSERTDQETQYF
DNA: TGTGCCAGCAGTGAAAGGACAGACCAAGAGACCCAGTACTTC

size: -
J: TRBJ2-3
V: TRBV5-1
D: -
CDR3: CASSLGFSDTQYF
DNA: TGCGCCAGCAGCTTGGGGTTTAGCGATACGCAGTATTTT

size: -
J: TRBJ1-1
V: TRBV18
D: TRBD1
CDR3: CASSRGQGGTEAFF
DNA: TGTGCCAGCTCCCGAGGACAGGGAGGCACTGAAGCTTTCTTT

size: once
J: TRBJ1-3
V: TRBV7-9
D: TRBD1
CDR3: CASSPQGLAGNTIYF
DNA: TGTGCCAGCAGCCCACAGGGGCTGGCTGGAAACACCATATATTTT

size: -
J: TRBJ1-2
V: TRBV28
D: TRBD1
CDR3: CASSSPGQGPHVAF
DNA: TGTGCCAGCAGTTCGCCGGGACAGGGGCCTCATGTCGCCTTC

size: -
J: TRBJ2-7
V: TRBV10-3
D: -
CDR3: CAISAAYEQYF
DNA: TGTGCCATCAGTGCCGCCTACGAGCAGTACTTC

size: -
J: TRBJ2-4
V: TRBV19
D: -
CDR3: CASSSGQSNIQYF
DNA: TGTGCCAGTAGTAGTGGACAATCAAACATTCAGTACTTC

size: few
J: TRBJ2-2
V: TRBV19
D: -
CDR3: CASTIPGGIGLFF
DNA: TGTGCCAGTACCATTCCTGGGGGGATTGGGCTGTTTTTT

size: -
J: TRBJ1-3
V: TRBV11-2
D: TRBD1
CDR3: CASSLDRGSGQRNTIYF
DNA: TGTGCCAGCAGCTTAGACCGCGGATCGGGACAGCGAAACACCATATATTTT

size: -
J: TRBJ1-2
V: TRBV15
D: TRBD1
CDR3: CATSRRTGSNYGYTF
DNA: TGTGCCACCAGCCGACGGACAGGGTCTAACTATGGCTACACCTTC